Below, one TCR beta chain is given with its context. The data are from a study of blood T cell repertoires in COVID-19. Study details: The cDNA or gDNA used as material had been derived from T cells, B-cell-depleted T cells, or PBMCs.

TCRdb keeps only in-frame clones here, not all; method: immunoSEQ multiplex PCR. The sample lists about 200,000 clones, 85% to 90% occurring once. V was trimmed by 2 bases and J by 2 bases, leaving 13 bases between them. The germline gives CDR1 SGHAT, CDR2 FQNNGV. The CDR3 length is 16 residues. The specimen sequenced was peripheral blood. The rearrangement joins TRBV11-2 to TRBJ2-1; weak D call: TRBD2 (7 bases). This TCR was sampled from a human donor in a cohort sampled during active COVID-19. CDR3 in DNA: TGTGCCAGCAGCTTACTGGGGGGGCGGGCCTACAATGAGCAGTTCTTC. It translates to CASSLLGGRAYNEQFF.